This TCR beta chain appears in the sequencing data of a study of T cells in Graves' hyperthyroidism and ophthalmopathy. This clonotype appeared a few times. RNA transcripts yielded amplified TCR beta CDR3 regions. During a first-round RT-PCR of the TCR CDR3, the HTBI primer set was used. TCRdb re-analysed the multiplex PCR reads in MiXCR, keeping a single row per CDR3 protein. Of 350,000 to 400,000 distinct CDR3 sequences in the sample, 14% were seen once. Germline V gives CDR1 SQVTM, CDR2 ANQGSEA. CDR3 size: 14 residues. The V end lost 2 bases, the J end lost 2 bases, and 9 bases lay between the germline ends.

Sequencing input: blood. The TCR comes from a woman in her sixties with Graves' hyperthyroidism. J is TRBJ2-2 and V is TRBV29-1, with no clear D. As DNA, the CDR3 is TGCAGCGTTGAACGGGCAGACAACACCGGGGAGCTGTTTTTT. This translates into CSVERADNTGELFF.